The subject of this entry is one T cell receptor beta chain. The antigen remains unidentified. The data belong to a study of regulatory dendritic cells for organ transplantation. Allogeneic regulatory or mature dendritic cells were co-cultured for more than 4 days with CFSE-labeled sorted T cells at 1:10. Here immunoSEQ multiplex PCR was the method, and the copy in TCRdb shows in-frame clones only, minus some. The sample includes nearly 5,500 clones, 60% to 75% of them seen just once. From germline, CDR1 is PRHDT and CDR2 FYEKMQ (reference sequence). V lost 3 bases and J lost 2, with 10 bases in between. The CDR3 extends over 14 amino acids.

Sequenced material: memory CD8+ T cells from blood cultured with regulatory dendritic cells. Specified subset: CD45RO+ memory T cells. The sequence was collected from a human donor in good health. The V gene is TRBV13, the J gene TRBJ2-5; D unresolved. The CDR3 bases are TGTGCCAGCAGCTTTTACTACGAGCAAGAGACCCAGTACTTC. Translating gives CASSFYYEQETQYF.